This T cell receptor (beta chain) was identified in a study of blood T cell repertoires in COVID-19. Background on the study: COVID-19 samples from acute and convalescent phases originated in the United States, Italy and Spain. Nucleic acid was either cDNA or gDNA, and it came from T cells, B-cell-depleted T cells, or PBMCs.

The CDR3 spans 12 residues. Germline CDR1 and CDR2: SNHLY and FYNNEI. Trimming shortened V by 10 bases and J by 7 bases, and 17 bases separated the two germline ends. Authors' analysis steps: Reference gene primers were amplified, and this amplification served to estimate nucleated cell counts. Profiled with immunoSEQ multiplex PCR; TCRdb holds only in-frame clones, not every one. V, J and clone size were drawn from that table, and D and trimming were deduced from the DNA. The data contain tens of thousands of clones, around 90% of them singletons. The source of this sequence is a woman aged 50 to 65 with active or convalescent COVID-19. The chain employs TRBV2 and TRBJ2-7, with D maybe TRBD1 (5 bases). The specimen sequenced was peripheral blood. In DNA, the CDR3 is TGTGCCAAAGACACATGGGGCAGGGAGCAGTACTTC. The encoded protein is CAKDTWGREQYF. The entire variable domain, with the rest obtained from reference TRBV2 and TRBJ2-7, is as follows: EPEVTQTPSHQVTQMGQEVILRCVPISNHLYFYWYRQILGQKVEFLVSFYNNEISEKSEIFDDQFSVERPDGSNFTLKIRSTKLEDSAMYFCAKDTWGREQYFGPGTRLTVT.